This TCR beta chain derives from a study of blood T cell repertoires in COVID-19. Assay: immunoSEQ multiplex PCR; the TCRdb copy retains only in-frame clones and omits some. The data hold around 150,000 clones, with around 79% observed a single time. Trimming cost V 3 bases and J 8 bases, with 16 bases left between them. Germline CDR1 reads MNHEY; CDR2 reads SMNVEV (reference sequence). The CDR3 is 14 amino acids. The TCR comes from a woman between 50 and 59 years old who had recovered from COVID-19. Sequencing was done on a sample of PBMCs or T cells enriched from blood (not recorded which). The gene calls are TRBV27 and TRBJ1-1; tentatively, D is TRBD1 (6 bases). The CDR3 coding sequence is TGTGCCAGCAGTTTCCGGACAGAGAGAATAGAAGCTTTCTTT. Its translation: CASSFRTERIEAFF.